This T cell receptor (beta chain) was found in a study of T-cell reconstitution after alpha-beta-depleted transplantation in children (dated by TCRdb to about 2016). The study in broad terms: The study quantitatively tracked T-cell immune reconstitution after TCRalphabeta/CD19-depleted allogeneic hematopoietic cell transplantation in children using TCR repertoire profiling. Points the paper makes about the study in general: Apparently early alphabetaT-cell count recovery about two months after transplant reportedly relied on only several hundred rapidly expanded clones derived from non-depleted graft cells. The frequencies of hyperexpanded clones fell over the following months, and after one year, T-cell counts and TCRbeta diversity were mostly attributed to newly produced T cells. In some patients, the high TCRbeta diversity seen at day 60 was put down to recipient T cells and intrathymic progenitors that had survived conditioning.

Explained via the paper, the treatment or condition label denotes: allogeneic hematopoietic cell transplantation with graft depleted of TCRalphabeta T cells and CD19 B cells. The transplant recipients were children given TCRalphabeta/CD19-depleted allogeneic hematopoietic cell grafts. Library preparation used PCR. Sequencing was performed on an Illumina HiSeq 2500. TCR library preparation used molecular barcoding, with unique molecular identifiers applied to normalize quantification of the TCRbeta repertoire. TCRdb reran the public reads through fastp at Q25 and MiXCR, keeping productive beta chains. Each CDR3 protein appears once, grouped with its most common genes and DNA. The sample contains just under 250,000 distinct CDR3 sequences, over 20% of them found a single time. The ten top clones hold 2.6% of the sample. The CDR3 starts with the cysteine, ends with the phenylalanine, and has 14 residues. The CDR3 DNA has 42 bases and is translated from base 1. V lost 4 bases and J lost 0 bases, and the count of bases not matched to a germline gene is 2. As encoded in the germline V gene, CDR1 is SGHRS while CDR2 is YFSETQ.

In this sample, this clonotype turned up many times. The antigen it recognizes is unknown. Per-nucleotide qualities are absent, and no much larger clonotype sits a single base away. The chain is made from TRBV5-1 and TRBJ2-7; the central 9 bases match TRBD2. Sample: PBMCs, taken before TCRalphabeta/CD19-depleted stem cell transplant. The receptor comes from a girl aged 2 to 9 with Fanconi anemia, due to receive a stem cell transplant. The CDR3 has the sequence CASSLSGSSYEQYF. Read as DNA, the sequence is TGCGCCAGCAGCCTTAGCGGGAGCTCCTACGAGCAGTACTTC.